The present entry profiles one T cell receptor beta chain with its context. This entry belongs to a study of technical replicates of blood from a few donors. The CDR3 has 22 residues. The protocol was immunoSEQ multiplex PCR, while the TCRdb copy is restricted to in-frame clones and leaves out a portion. The sample contains tens of thousands of clones, 90% to 95% of which appear only once. The source of this sequence is a human donor in good health. Some clones in this sample may be carry-over from other donors' samples. Sequencing used PBMCs. This chain connects TRBV1 to TRBJ2-1; the table names TRBD2, a call not compared with the DNA. TRBV1 counts as a pseudogene. The CDR3 spells CTSSPTLLTFTPTGRKPNEQFF. In nucleotides, the CDR3 is TGCACCAGCAGTCCCACCCTACTGACGTTCACCCCCACGGGAAGAAAACCAAATGAGCAGTTCTTC.